This T cell receptor beta chain emerged from a study of OX40 agonist ivuxolimab in advanced cancers. Study in general: An anti-OX40 (CD134) antibody with agonistic activity, ivuxolimab, was administered to patients.

The data were produced by immunoSEQ multiplex PCR, yet TCRdb's version contains in-frame clones alone and is incomplete. Here the sample spans 80,000 to 95,000 clones, roughly 80% being singletons. The CDR3 covers 14 residues. V dropped 5 bases and J dropped 6 bases, with 17 bases sitting between them. CDR1 is SGHTA and CDR2 is FQGTGA in the germline V gene. The study's findings and limits: Blood T cells, both CD4+ and CD8+, expanded clonally by week 6 at 0.1 to 3.0 mg/kg.

To note about this clone: As yet, its antigen is unknown.

The sequence derives from an adult with an advanced solid tumor such as melanoma, head and neck, liver or kidney cancer. V gene TRBV7-3 combines with J gene TRBJ2-7; weak D call: TRBD1 (6 bases). Material: CD4+ or CD8+ T cells sorted from blood, obtained in a trial of the OX40 agonist ivuxolimab. The CDR3 DNA is TGTGCCAGCAGCCCCAGTGGGGCAGGGGCCGAGCAGTACTTC. Its translation: CASSPSGAGAEQYF.